This record looks at one T cell receptor beta chain sequence and its context. Its target is unknown. V lost 6 bases and J lost 4; bases outside the gene matches: 10. The CDR3 covers 15 residues. Germline CDR1 and CDR2: SGHRS and YFSETQ. Generated by immunoSEQ multiplex PCR, the TCRdb table keeps only in-frame clones and is missing some. The sample includes 25,000 to 40,000 clones, roughly 80% seen only once; the top ten take 0.63%. This record comes from a study of memory CD4+ T cells and cytomegalovirus serostatus. Single viable CD3+CD4+CD8-CD45RO+ cells were sorted as the memory CD4+ T cells. Study findings and constraints: Suggested: most of the CMV-linked TCR signature lies in CD4+ memory cells. Of approximately 150 reported CMV TCRbeta sequences, just over 65 were found in memory CD4+ repertoires.

The gene calls are TRBV5-1 and TRBJ1-1, with 9 bases that match TRBD1. Sequences were obtained from memory CD4+ T cells from blood. The receptor comes from an adult in good health and CMV-seronegative. Some clones in this sample may be carry-over from other donors' samples. CDR3 bases: TGCGCCAGCACCTTTAGGGACAGGGTTAGCACTGAAGCTTTCTTT. It is translated as CASTFRDRVSTEAFF.